What follows is one T cell receptor beta chain and its context. V shed 4 bases, J shed 0 bases, and the junction held 1 base outside the gene matches. The CDR3 contains 14 residues. Germline-derived CDR1 and CDR2 are ENHRY and SYGVKD. These data belong to a study of blood T cell repertoires in COVID-19. Whole-study context: The analysed material was cDNA or gDNA that came from T cells, B-cell-depleted T cells, or PBMCs.

Patients from Seattle were sampled longitudinally, starting during active infection. Methods used by the authors: Nucleated cell counts were estimated from reference gene primer amplification. The method was immunoSEQ multiplex PCR; TCRdb's version includes in-frame clones alone and lacks a portion of them. From that table come the V and J calls and clone size; the DNA was used to work out D and trimming. Found here are over 150,000 clones, approximately 91% of them singletons; the top ten hold around 17%. The rearrangement joins TRBV10-3 to TRBJ2-3; TRBD2 agrees at 7 bases. Sequenced sample: peripheral blood. The TCR originated in a man in his fifties or sixties with COVID-19, enrolled during active disease. Here the CDR3 reads CAISAGGSTDTQYF. The CDR3 DNA reads TGTGCCATCAGTGCGGGGGGTAGCACAGATACGCAGTATTTT.